The following is a TCR beta chain sequence with its context. There is no known antigen for this receptor. It has no much larger one-base neighbor in the sample; base qualities were not kept. The sample originates from a study of blood T cell repertoires in COVID-19 (TCRdb year 2020). Looking at the study overall: The collaborator samples originated in the United States, Italy and Spain and spanned the acute and convalescent phases of COVID-19. Where available, HLA class I and class II types were obtained from metadata supplied by the sample provider rather than from assay-based typing. Subjects who had been exposed to COVID-19, were actively infected with it, or had recovered from it provided the deeply sampled blood TCRbeta repertoires that made up the dataset. The repertoires were made available in a free public database intended to serve as a resource for research on the immune response to SARS-CoV-2. The prospective study material was composed of cDNA or gDNA derived from T cells, B-cell-depleted T cells, or PBMCs. Nearly every sample came with metadata listing a de-identified subject ID, COVID-19 status, age in years and sex. The samples were drawn from two sources: the first 160 participants of the ongoing ImmuneRACE study, and 950 to 1,500 subjects contributed by 6 global collaborators. Study-level results and caveats: How much clinical and demographic metadata was included differed by source and by participant, and the metadata was provided uncurated.

Collaborating institutions collected whole blood in K2EDTA tubes following their own protocols. For TCRbeta analysis, collaborators shipped samples as frozen whole blood, isolated PBMCs, or DNA extracted from either of those sample types. TCRbeta CDR3 regions were amplified from genomic DNA using the immunoSEQ Assay, a bias-controlled multiplex PCR. As for how the authors treated the data: Within the assay, amplification of reference gene primers was used to estimate how many nucleated cells each sample contained. Sequence reads were collapsed and filtered to measure the absolute abundance of every unique TCRbeta CDR3 rearrangement. For each sample, productive Simpson clonality was calculated by taking the square root of Simpson's diversity index across productive rearrangements. Entries here come from immuneACCESS through TCRdb and include only in-frame sequences with V and J called. Some clones fail to appear in such tables; in the studies checked, an unresolved V gene covers under half of the shortfall, and the cause of the remainder is unknown. That table is the source of V, J and clone size, and D and trimming were worked out from the DNA. This sample lists 260,000 or so clones; nearly 85% were detected once. Of the sample, less than 10% falls within the top ten clones.

V trim: 1 base; J trim: 5 bases; unmatched bases: 5. The CDR3 measures 15 amino acids from cysteine to phenylalanine. Left in the record is the CDR3 DNA by itself, 45 bases read in frame from the first base. CDR1 and CDR2 are drawn from the germline V gene: MNHNS, SASEGT. The sequencing sample was made of peripheral blood. This sequence originates from a human donor in a cohort sampled during active COVID-19. The V and J segments used are TRBV6-1 and TRBJ2-7; 10 central bases correspond to TRBD1. The DNA sequence is TGTGCCAGCAGTGAAGTTGGGGACAGGGGAGACGAGCAGTACTTC. Its coded protein is CASSEVGDRGDEQYF.